This paragraph reports one TCR beta chain. Its antigen is not known. These data come from a study of cytomegalovirus exposure and HLA in healthy donors. General study findings and limits: Later work showed greater clonal expansion in HLA-associated TCR beta chains than in equally common others. Several of the most significant clusters appeared, in a later analysis, to be linked to common viral pathogens. Analysis performed later found 16,951 TCR beta sequences associated with HLA alleles at 0.05 false discovery rate.

The CDR3 has 14 amino acids. Germline V gene sequence: CDR1 MNHNS, CDR2 SASEGT. Trimming took 4 bases from V and 0 from J, leaving 9 bases between them. The PCR was carried out with 60 Vbeta primers and 13 Jbeta primers. Clones were sequenced by immunoSEQ multiplex PCR, and TCRdb holds only the in-frame ones, with some missing. The top ten hold roughly 0.58% of the sample, which has hundreds of thousands of clones, approximately 82% seen once. The rearrangement joins TRBV6-1 to TRBJ2-5; possible D gene TRBD2, 6 bases. Sequenced sample: PBMCs. The sequence derives from a woman aged 40 to 55 in good health and CMV-seronegative. The CDR3 DNA follows: TGTGCCAGCAGTGGATTAGCGGACCAAGAGACCCAGTACTTC. It translates to CASSGLADQETQYF.